Below are 25 T cell receptor beta chains sequenced from a single sample in a study of shared clonotypes between healthy human individuals. The assay was immunoSEQ multiplex PCR, and TCRdb's table has in-frame clones only and misses some. The data hold 400,000 to 600,000 clones, with 75% to 80% observed a single time. Sequenced input: PBMCs. Receptor source: a middle-aged woman in good health. Some clones in this sample may be carry-over from other donors' samples.

The J gene is TRBJ1-5, the V gene TRBV28; D remains unclear. With 6 bases removed from V and 1 base from J, the gap between germline ends came to 28 bases. The CDR3 spans 20 residues. CDR1 MDHEN and CDR2 SYDVKM come from the germline V gene. This chain's CDR3 is CASSLLLALPEPRSNQPQHF. CDR3 nucleotides: TGTGCCAGCAGCCTCCTTCTTGCCCTCCCTGAACCCCGCAGCAATCAGCCCCAGCATTTT. The whole variable domain, filled in from reference TRBV28 and TRBJ1-5, reads DVKVTQSSRYLVKRTGEKVFLECVQDMDHENMFWYRQDPGLGLRLIYFSYDVKMKEKGDIPEGYSVSREKKERFSLILESASTNQTSMYLCASSLLLALPEPRSNQPQHFGDGTRLSIL.

As regards this clone: A far larger clone lies a single base away; this is likely a read error. Other DNA sequences in the same sample also yield this CDR3. This chain joins TRBV30 and TRBJ1-5; D possibly corresponds to TRBD1 (6 bases). V was trimmed by 6 bases and J by 11 bases, leaving 20 bases between them. Germline V gene data show CDR1 as GTSNPN and CDR2 as SVGIG (reference sequence). The CDR3 runs to 13 residues. This CDR3 reads CACEDSGRGAQHF. The DNA for the CDR3 is TGTGCCTGCGAGGACAGCGGGCGGGGGGCCCAGCATTTT. Complete variable domain (other parts from reference TRBV30 and TRBJ1-5): SQTIHQWPATLVQPVGSPLSLECTVEGTSNPNLYWYRQAAGRGLQLLFYSVGIGQISSEVPQNLSASRPQDRQFILSSKKLLLSDSGFYLCACEDSGRGAQHFGDGTRLSIL.

This clone turned up a few times. The chain combines TRBV4-2 with TRBJ2-1; 11 bases are a match to TRBD2. This CDR3 contains 19 residues. Germline CDR1 is LGHNA and CDR2 is YNFKEQ. The ends lost 2 bases at V and 0 bases at J; junction bases unmatched: 9. The DNA of the CDR3 is TGTGCCAGCAGCCAAACCGGGACTAGCGGTTCTAGCTCCTACAATGAGCAGTTCTTC. It is translated as CASSQTGTSGSSSYNEQFF.

The rearrangement links TRBV30 to TRBJ1-4; unclear D gene. Germline CDR1 and CDR2: GTSNPN and SVGIG (reference sequence). With 5 bases removed from V and 2 bases from J, the gap between germline ends came to 9 bases. CDR3 size: 13 residues. The DNA for the CDR3 is TGTGCCTGGTCGGCCGGGACTAATGAAAAACTGTTTTTT. Amino acids: CAWSAGTNEKLFF.

The chain joins TRBV11-1 to TRBJ2-2; the D gene is possibly TRBD2 (6 bases). V lost 5 bases and J 5 bases, leaving 15 bases between the germline ends. CDR1 is SGHAT, CDR2 FQDESV, per germline (reference sequence). The CDR3 consists of 15 residues. The CDR3 reads CASSITGTSTGELFF. Written as DNA, the CDR3 is TGTGCCAGCAGCATAACCGGGACTTCTACCGGGGAGCTGTTTTTT. The entire variable domain, with the rest obtained from reference TRBV11-1 and TRBJ2-2, is as follows: EAEVAQSPRYKITEKSQAVAFWCDPISGHATLYWYRQILGQGPELLVQFQDESVVDDSQLPKDRFSAERLKGVDSTLKIQPAELGDSAMYLCASSITGTSTGELFFGEGSRLTVL.

This clone was seen only once. DNA for the CDR3: TGTGCCAGCAGCCCCGCCAGGGGGCGCCGGGATGAGCAGTTCTTC. The encoded protein is CASSPARGRRDEQFF. The V gene is TRBV7-9, the J gene TRBJ2-1, with 8 bases lining up with TRBD1. Unmatched junction bases numbered 11, after V lost 5 bases and J lost 8 bases. The CDR3 loop spans 15 amino acids. Germline lookup yields CDR1 SEHNR and CDR2 FQNEAQ (reference sequence).

This sequence joins TRBV6-1 and TRBJ1-4, with 7 bases lining up with TRBD1. Germline trimming cut 6 bases from V and 7 bases from J; bases unmatched to any gene: 5. From germline, CDR1 is MNHNS and CDR2 SASEGT. The length of the CDR3 is 13 residues. The CDR3 DNA reads as TGTGCCAGCAGGTTGACAGGGCTTGAAAAACTGTTTTTT. It codes for CASRLTGLEKLFF.

The chain recombines TRBV5-4 with TRBJ1-4; D may be TRBD1 (5 bases). V dropped 2 bases and J dropped 0 bases, with 8 bases sitting between them. Germline CDR1 and CDR2: SGHNT and YYREEE (reference sequence). This CDR3 spans 15 amino acids. The CDR3 loop is CASSFGGATNEKLFF. In nucleotides, the CDR3 is TGTGCCAGCAGCTTTGGGGGAGCAACTAATGAAAAACTGTTTTTT.

The chain employs TRBV11-2 and TRBJ2-3; D ambiguous. The germline V gene encodes CDR1 SGHAT and CDR2 FQNNGV. Trimming took 5 bases from V and 0 from J, leaving 15 bases between them. The CDR3 is 16 residues long. The CDR3 loop is CASSPGFPLSTDTQYF. The CDR3 nucleotides read TGTGCCAGCAGCCCCGGGTTTCCCCTAAGCACAGATACGCAGTATTTT.

This clone was seen once. The chain couples TRBV9 to TRBJ2-3; 10 bases line up with TRBD1. The CDR3 sequence is 14 residues long. Germline V gene lookup returns CDR1 SGDLS and CDR2 YYNGEE. J lost 3 bases, V lost 3 bases, and 1 base had no gene match. CDR3 in DNA: TGTGCCAGCAGCGGGGGACAGGGGACAGATACGCAGTATTTT. Protein sequence: CASSGGQGTDTQYF.

The chain uses TRBV7-3 and TRBJ2-5; possibly TRBD1 for D (5 bases). The CDR3 has 13 amino acids. Trimming cost V 5 bases and J 1 base, with 8 bases left between them. Germline CDR1 SGHTA, CDR2 FQGTGA. CDR3 sequence: CASSRQSQETQYF. CDR3 DNA: TGTGCCAGCAGCCGACAGTCCCAAGAGACCCAGTACTTC.

The chain joins TRBV25-1 to TRBJ2-7; 13 bases match TRBD2. CDR3 length: 17 residues. The ends lost 4 bases at V and 4 bases at J; junction bases unmatched: 10. CDR1 and CDR2 (germline): MGHDK, SYGVNS. In nucleotides, the CDR3 is TGTGCCAGCAGTGCATCGGGAAGGGGACTAGCGGGATACGAGCAGTACTTC. This gives the protein CASSASGRGLAGYEQYF.

The chain has TRBV29-1 and TRBJ1-2, with 11 bases matching TRBD1. Germline V lookup: CDR1 SQVTM, CDR2 ANQGSEA. The length of the CDR3 is 14 residues. The ends lost 4 bases at V and 3 bases at J; junction bases unmatched: 4. The CDR3, as DNA: TGCAGCGTTGGACGGACAGGGGGCGACTATGGCTACACCTTC. Translation gives CSVGRTGGDYGYTF.

The rearrangement joins TRBV4-1 to TRBJ2-7, with 8 bases fitting TRBD1. V lost 4 bases and J lost 2; bases outside the gene matches: 7. Germline V gives CDR1 MGHRA, CDR2 YSYEKL. The CDR3 covers 15 residues. The CDR3 protein is CASSPTGALTYEQYF. For the CDR3, the DNA is TGCGCCAGCAGCCCGACAGGGGCCCTCACCTACGAGCAGTACTTC.

The J gene is TRBJ2-3, the V gene TRBV19; D is unresolved. CDR3 length: 13 residues. Trimming stripped 5 bases from V and 10 bases from J, with 16 bases between. Germline CDR1 is LNHDA and CDR2 is SQIVND (reference sequence). Here the CDR3 reads CASSGSAVDAQYF. CDR3 coding DNA: TGTGCCAGTAGTGGATCGGCGGTGGATGCGCAGTATTTT.

This clone was seen once. This sequence joins TRBV5-1 and TRBJ1-2; D gene ambiguous. The V and J ends lost 2 bases and 4 bases respectively, with 15 bases between them. Germline loops: CDR1 SGHRS, CDR2 YFSETQ. The CDR3 covers 15 residues. CDR3 loop: CASSFSYTASYGYTF. The CDR3 nucleotides are TGCGCCAGCAGCTTCTCATACACGGCCTCCTATGGCTACACCTTC.

V usage is TRBV5-4 and J usage is TRBJ2-1; 11 bases agree with TRBD2. The trim removed 2 bases at V and 6 bases at J, leaving 1 base unmatched. The CDR3 is made up of 14 amino acids. Germline CDR1 reads SGHNT; CDR2 reads YYREEE (reference sequence). The CDR3 DNA follows: TGTGCCAGCAGCTTACTAGCGGGAGTCAATGAGCAGTTCTTC. This encodes CASSLLAGVNEQFF.

The chain has TRBV6-4 and TRBJ2-1; 7 bases fit TRBD2. This CDR3 contains 13 residues. The J segment lost 2 bases and the V segment lost 5 bases, leaving 0 bases of the junction unmatched. CDR1 is MRHNA and CDR2 is SNTAGT in the germline V gene. The chain's CDR3 is CASSLAAYNEQFF. CDR3 nucleotides: TGTGCCAGCAGTCTAGCGGCCTACAATGAGCAGTTCTTC.

J is TRBJ2-7 and V is TRBV5-1; weak D call: TRBD1 (6 bases). Germline V gene sequence: CDR1 SGHRS, CDR2 YFSETQ. The CDR3 runs 13 residues. Trimming removed 4 bases at V and 8 bases at J, with 16 bases between. CDR3 bases: TGCGCCAGCAGCACCCCTCAGGGGAACCAGCAGTACTTC. It codes for CASSTPQGNQQYF.

The rearrangement uses TRBV27 and TRBJ1-4; 9 bases map to TRBD1. The CDR3 extends over 18 amino acids. V lost 7 bases, J lost 1 base, and 13 bases stayed unmatched. CDR1 is MNHEY and CDR2 is SMNVEV in the germline V gene (reference sequence). CDR3 DNA sequence: TGTGCCAGCACCCCGAGAGGACAGGGGTTTGGAACTAATGAAAAACTGTTTTTT. Translating it yields CASTPRGQGFGTNEKLFF.

In its sample, this clone was seen once. The chain carries TRBV5-1 and TRBJ1-3, with D maybe TRBD1 (6 bases). Trimming left V 4 bases short and J 3 bases short, with 17 bases between. Germline CDR1 and CDR2: SGHRS and YFSETQ. CDR3 length equals 16 residues. The CDR3 reads CASSTDMGAYGNTIYF. The CDR3 DNA reads as TGCGCCAGCAGCACCGACATGGGGGCCTATGGAAACACCATATATTTT.

Only one count was recorded for this clone. V usage is TRBV4-1 and J usage is TRBJ2-1; tentative D call: TRBD1 (6 bases). Germline lookup yields CDR1 MGHRA and CDR2 YSYEKL. V was trimmed by 3 bases and J by 4 bases, leaving 19 bases between them. CDR3 length equals 17 residues. CDR3 sequence reads: CASSHARDRKGYNEQFF. The CDR3 coding sequence is TGCGCCAGCAGCCATGCCCGCGACAGGAAGGGGTACAATGAGCAGTTCTTC.

This chain connects TRBV10-3 to TRBJ1-2; D gene ambiguous. V dropped 0 bases and J dropped 6 bases, with 8 bases sitting between them. The CDR3 sequence is 13 residues long. Germline V lookup: CDR1 ENHRY, CDR2 SYGVKD. This chain's CDR3 is CAISESGRDGYTF. DNA of the CDR3: TGTGCCATCAGTGAGTCTGGCAGAGATGGCTACACCTTC.

The chain joins TRBV4-1 to TRBJ2-5; TRBD1 aligns across 7 bases. This CDR3 has 16 amino acids. V trimming: 1 base; J trimming: 5 bases; junction bases outside the gene matches: 10. The germline gives CDR1 MGHRA, CDR2 YSYEKL. CDR3 nucleotides: TGCGCCAGCAGCCAAGGTGTACAGGGGAACGTTGAGACCCAGTACTTC. Translating gives CASSQGVQGNVETQYF.

The rearrangement links TRBV5-6 to TRBJ1-1; TRBD1 matches at 10 bases. CDR3 size: 15 residues. The V and J ends lost 5 bases and 3 bases, in that order; junction bases with no gene match: 7. Germline values: CDR1 SGHDT, CDR2 YYEEEE. In nucleotides, the CDR3 is TGTGCCAGCAGACCGGGACAGGGGCTGGACACTGAAGCTTTCTTT. Translating gives CASRPGQGLDTEAFF.